Listed below are T cell receptor beta chains from one sample, sequenced in a study of T cell repertoires in cytomegalovirus infection. TCRdb fed the reads into MiXCR, producing one record per CDR3 protein. The sample lists approximately 910,000 distinct CDR3 sequences; approximately 32% were seen once. What these receptors recognize is not known. The starting material was cultured CD8+ T cells from PBMCs, obtained from culture after CMV antigen stimulation. All receptors come from a human donor in good health (CMV status not recorded). Some clones in this sample may be carry-over from other donors' samples. CDR3s include the opening cysteine and the closing phenylalanine or tryptophan. The D gene is left open where the match is weak. Size values are once, few and many counts, or a class for expanded clones, and some rows have none.

d_gene	v_gene	abundance	j_gene	CDR3aa	CDR3nt
.	TRBV3-1	.	TRBJ1-1	CASSQVPGTEAFF	TGTGCCAGCAGCCAAGTACCTGGCACTGAAGCTTTCTTT
.	TRBV2	.	TRBJ1-3	CASRGKPSGNTIYF	TGTGCCAGCAGGGGGAAACCCTCTGGAAACACCATATATTTT
.	TRBV7-4	few	TRBJ1-6	CASSLSGELPLHF	TGTGCCAGCAGCTTATCGGGGGAATTACCCCTCCACTTT
.	TRBV5-5	.	TRBJ2-6	CASSSWGAGANVLTF	TGTGCCAGCAGCTCTTGGGGAGCTGGGGCCAACGTCCTGACTTTC
.	TRBV6-5	few	TRBJ1-1	CASSYETNTEAFF	TGTGCCAGCAGTTACGAGACGAACACTGAAGCTTTCTTT
TRBD1	TRBV18	few	TRBJ2-5	CASSKTVRDRGQETQYF	TGTGCCAGCTCAAAAACGGTCCGGGACAGGGGTCAAGAGACCCAGTACTTC
.	TRBV7-6	many	TRBJ2-2	CASSAWGQGGGELFF	TGTGCCAGCAGCGCCTGGGGGCAGGGTGGCGGGGAGCTGTTTTTT
.	TRBV24-1	.	TRBJ1-2	CATSEARHPGGYSF	TGTGCCACCAGTGAAGCCCGACACCCCGGCGGCTACTCCTTC
TRBD2	TRBV6-5	.	TRBJ2-1	CASRSLAGVYNEQFF	TGTGCCAGCAGATCTCTAGCGGGGGTTTACAATGAGCAGTTCTTC
TRBD2	TRBV10-3	few	TRBJ2-3	CAISEFPSSSGGPTDTQYF	TGTGCCATCAGTGAGTTCCCAAGTTCTAGCGGGGGGCCCACAGATACGCAGTATTTT
.	TRBV7-2	many	TRBJ1-2	CASSPESADYGYTF	TGTGCCAGCAGCCCTGAAAGCGCGGACTATGGCTACACCTTC
.	TRBV6-2/TRBV6-3	.	TRBJ2-2	CASSISGGLGWASAGELFF	TGTGCCAGCAGCATCAGCGGTGGCCTGGGGTGGGCTTCGGCCGGGGAGCTGTTTTTT
TRBD2	TRBV7-8	many	TRBJ2-1	CASSLGVAGADSYNEQFF	TGTGCCAGCAGCTTGGGGGTAGCGGGGGCCGACTCCTACAATGAGCAGTTCTTC
TRBD2	TRBV7-2	many	TRBJ2-3	CASSLEPIVPIIAGGTDTQYF	TGTGCCAGCAGCTTAGAGCCCATAGTGCCTATCATAGCGGGGGGCACAGATACGCAGTATTTT
TRBD2	TRBV12-3/TRBV12-4	few	TRBJ2-2	CASSSRLAYISNTGELFF	TGTGCCAGCAGTTCAAGACTAGCATATATTTCTAACACCGGGGAGCTGTTTTTT
.	TRBV4-1	.	TRBJ2-2	CASSFRNRGELFF	TGCGCCAGCAGTTTCCGGAATCGAGGGGAGCTGTTTTTT